This T cell receptor beta chain was recorded in a study of OX40 agonist ivuxolimab in advanced cancers. Germline V gene lookup returns CDR1 SGHVS and CDR2 FNYEAQ. The V and J ends lost 5 bases and 3 bases, in that order; junction bases with no gene match: 5. The CDR3 has 14 amino acids. Only in-frame clones appear in the TCRdb table, and some are missing; sequencing was by immunoSEQ multiplex PCR. The data contain tens of thousands of clones, approximately 91% of them singletons. Sample: CD4+ or CD8+ T cells sorted from blood, taken in a trial of the OX40 agonist ivuxolimab. The TCR sequence derives from an adult with an advanced solid tumor such as melanoma, head and neck, liver or kidney cancer. The V call is TRBV7-6, the J call TRBJ2-7; 9 bases are a match to TRBD1. The CDR3 region has the DNA TGTGCCAGCAGCCCACAGGACAGGGGCTACGAGCAGTACGTC. Translated, it gives CASSPQDRGYEQYV.